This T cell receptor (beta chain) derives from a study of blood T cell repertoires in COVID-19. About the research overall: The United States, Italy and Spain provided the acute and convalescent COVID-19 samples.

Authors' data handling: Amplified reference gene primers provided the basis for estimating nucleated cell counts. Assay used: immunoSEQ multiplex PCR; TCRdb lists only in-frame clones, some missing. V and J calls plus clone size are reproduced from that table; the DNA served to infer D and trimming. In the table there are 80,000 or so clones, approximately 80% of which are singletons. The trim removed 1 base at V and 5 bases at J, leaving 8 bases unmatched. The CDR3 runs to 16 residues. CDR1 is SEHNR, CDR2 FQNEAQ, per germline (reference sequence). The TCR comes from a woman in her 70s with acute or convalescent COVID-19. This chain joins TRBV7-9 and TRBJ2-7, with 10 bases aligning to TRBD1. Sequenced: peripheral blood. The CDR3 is CASSLGETGTGDEQYF. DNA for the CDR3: TGTGCCAGCAGCTTAGGAGAAACCGGGACAGGGGACGAGCAGTACTTC.